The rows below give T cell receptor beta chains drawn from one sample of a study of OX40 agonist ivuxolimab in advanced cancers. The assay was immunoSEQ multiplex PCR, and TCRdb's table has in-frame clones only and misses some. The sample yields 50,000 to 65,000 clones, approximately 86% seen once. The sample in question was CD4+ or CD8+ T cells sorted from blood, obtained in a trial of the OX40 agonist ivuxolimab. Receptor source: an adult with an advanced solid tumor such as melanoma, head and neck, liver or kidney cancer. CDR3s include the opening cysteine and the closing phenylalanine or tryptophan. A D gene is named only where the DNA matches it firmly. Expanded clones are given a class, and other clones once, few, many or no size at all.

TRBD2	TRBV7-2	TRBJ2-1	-	TGTGCCAGCAGCGCTAGCGGGGGGGACTACAATGAGCAGTTCTTC	CASSASGGDYNEQFF
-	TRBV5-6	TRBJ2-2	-	TGTGCCAGCAGCTTGGGGAGGAACACCGGGGAGCTGTTTTTT	CASSLGRNTGELFF
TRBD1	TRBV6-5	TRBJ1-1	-	TGTGCCAGCAGTTACTCGAACAGGGGAGCCACTGAAGCTTTCTTT	CASSYSNRGATEAFF
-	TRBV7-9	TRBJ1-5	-	TGTGCCAGCAGCTTAGCTTCAGGACCAAGCAATCAGCCCCAGCATTTT	CASSLASGPSNQPQHF
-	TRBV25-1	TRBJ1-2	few	TGTGCCAGCAGTGAGACCCGCCCGCAGACGGAACGCTACACCTTC	CASSETRPQTERYTF
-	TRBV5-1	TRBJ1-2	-	TGCGCCAGCAGCCTCCGGACGGACTATGGCTACACCTTC	CASSLRTDYGYTF
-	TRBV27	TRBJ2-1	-	TGTGCCAGCAAATCACAGGCTACCTACAATGAGCAGTTCTTC	CASKSQATYNEQFF
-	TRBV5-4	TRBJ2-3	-	TGTGCCAGCAGCTTGGAAGGGGCCAGCACAGATACGCAGTATTTT	CASSLEGASTDTQYF
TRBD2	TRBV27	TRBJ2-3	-	TGTGCCAGCAGTCCGACTAGCGGGAGTGGTGGTACGCAGTATTTT	CASSPTSGSGGTQYF
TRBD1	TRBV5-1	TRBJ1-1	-	TGCGCCAGCAGCCCACCCCGACAGGGTCTGGGCACTGAAGCTTTCTTT	CASSPPRQGLGTEAFF
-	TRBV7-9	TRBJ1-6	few	TGTGCCAGCAGCTTACGTGGAGCTGATAATTCACCCCTCCACTTT	CASSLRGADNSPLHF
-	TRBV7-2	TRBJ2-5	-	TGTGCCAGCAGCTGGGGGACCCAGGGTCGGGAGACCCAGTACTTC	CASSWGTQGRETQYF
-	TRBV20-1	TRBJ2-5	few	TGCAGTGCTAGCATCGAGACCCAGTACTTC	CSASIETQYF
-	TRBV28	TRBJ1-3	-	TGTGCCAGCAGGGCGGCCGACAGAGCCATTGGAAACACCATATATTTT	CASRAADRAIGNTIYF
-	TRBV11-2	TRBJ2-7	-	TGTGCCAGCAGCTTAGAGACACTCTACGAGCAGTACTTC	CASSLETLYEQYF
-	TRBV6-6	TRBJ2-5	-	TGTGCCAGCAGTTACTCGGCAGGGAGGCAAGAGACCCAGTACTTC	CASSYSAGRQETQYF
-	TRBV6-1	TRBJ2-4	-	TGTGCCAGCAGTGGCCAGGGGGGCGGTGAGTACTTC	CASSGQGGGEYF
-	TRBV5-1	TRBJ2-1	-	TGCGCCAGCAGCTCTGGCGCGGGATCGGGACGATCCTACAATGAGCAGTTCTTC	CASSSGAGSGRSYNEQFF
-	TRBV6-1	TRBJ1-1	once	TGTGCCAGCAGCTGGGACGGCGCCACTGAAGCTTTCTTT	CASSWDGATEAFF
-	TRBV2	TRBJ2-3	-	TGTGCCAGCAGTGATTCCACAGATACGCAGTATTTT	CASSDSTDTQYF
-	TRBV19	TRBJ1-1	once	TGTGCCAGTAAGTTGGGGCAGGGATTGAACACTGAAGCTTTCTTT	CASKLGQGLNTEAFF
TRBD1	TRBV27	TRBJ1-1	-	TGTGCCAGCAGTCCACAGGGGGAAGGGGCAGCTTTCTTT	CASSPQGEGAAFF
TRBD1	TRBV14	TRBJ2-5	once	TGTGCCAGCAGCCGACCACGGTTACAGGGGACCGGCCAAGAGACCCAGTACTTC	CASSRPRLQGTGQETQYF
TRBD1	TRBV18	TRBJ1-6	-	TGTGCCAGCTCACACAGGGGTGATAATTCACCCCTCCACTTT	CASSHRGDNSPLHF
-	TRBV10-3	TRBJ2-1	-	TGTGCCATCAGTGGGCAGAGCTCCTACAATGAGCAGTTCTTC	CAISGQSSYNEQFF
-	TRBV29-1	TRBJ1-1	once	TGCAGCGTCCATCCTGCGGACCGACTGAACACTGAAGCTTTCTTT	CSVHPADRLNTEAFF
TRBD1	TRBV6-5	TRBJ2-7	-	TGTGCCAGCAGTCGGACAGGGGGTAGGAAGCAGTACTTC	CASSRTGGRKQYF
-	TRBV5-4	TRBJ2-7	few	TGTGCCAGCAGCTTGGCCATTGGAGAGCAGTACTTC	CASSLAIGEQYF
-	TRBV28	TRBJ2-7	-	TGTGCCAGCAGCCCACAAGGGTTCGACCTCTACGAGCAGTACTTC	CASSPQGFDLYEQYF
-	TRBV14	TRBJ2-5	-	TGTGCCAGCAGCTTATGGGAGACCCAGTACTTC	CASSLWETQYF
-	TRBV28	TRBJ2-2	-	TGTGCCAGCAGTTTAACCATGGGTGGCACCGGGGAGCTGTTTTTT	CASSLTMGGTGELFF
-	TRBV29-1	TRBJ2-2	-	TGCAGCGTTGAAGGGTCCGGGGAGCTGTTTTTT	CSVEGSGELFF
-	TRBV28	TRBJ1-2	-	TGTGCCAGCATGTCAGATGGGCAGGGTGACTATGGCTACACCTTC	CASMSDGQGDYGYTF
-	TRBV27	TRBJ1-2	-	TGTGCCAGCAGCCGGGGGGGGGACTATGGCTACACCTTC	CASSRGGDYGYTF
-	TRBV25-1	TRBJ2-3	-	TGTGCCACCACCTGGGGAGGCACAGATACGCAGTATTTT	CATTWGGTDTQYF
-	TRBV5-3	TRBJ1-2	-	TGTGCCAGCATACTATACAGGGTCTATGGCTACACCTTC	CASILYRVYGYTF
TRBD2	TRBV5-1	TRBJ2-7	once	TGCGCCAGCAGCTTCGGACTAGCGGGAGGCCCTTCGAGCGAGCAGTACTTC	CASSFGLAGGPSSEQYF
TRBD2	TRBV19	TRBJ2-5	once	TGTGCCAGTAGTGGTCTAGCGGGAGAGACCCAGTACTTC	CASSGLAGETQYF
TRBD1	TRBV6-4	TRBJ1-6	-	TGTGCCAGCAGTGTGACAGGGGACTATAATTCACCCCTCCACTTT	CASSVTGDYNSPLHF
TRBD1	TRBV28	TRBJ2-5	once	TGTGCCAGCAGTTTACCGGACAGGCAGTACTTC	CASSLPDRQYF
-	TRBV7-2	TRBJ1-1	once	TGTGCCAGCAGCTTAGGGGTTGATGCTTTCTTT	CASSLGVDAFF
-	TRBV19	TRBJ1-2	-	TGTGCCAGTAGTATAGTTGGGGGGGGCGTCGGCTATGGCTACACCTTC	CASSIVGGGVGYGYTF
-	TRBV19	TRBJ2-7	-	TGTGCCAGTAGTACTTCGGCTTACGAGCAGTACTTC	CASSTSAYEQYF
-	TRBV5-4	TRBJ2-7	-	TGTGCCAGCAGCTTGGGAGGGAAGGGGGCCTACGAGCAGTACTTC	CASSLGGKGAYEQYF
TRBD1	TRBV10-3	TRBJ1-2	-	TGTGCCACCGAACAGGGGGCTAGATATGGCTACACCTTC	CATEQGARYGYTF
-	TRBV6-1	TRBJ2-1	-	TGTGCCAGCAGTGGATATGACCCGAGCTCCTACAATGAGCAGTTCTTC	CASSGYDPSSYNEQFF
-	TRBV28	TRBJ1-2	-	TGTGCCACCCCGCGTCGGGAGGGAAACTATGGCTACACCTTC	CATPRREGNYGYTF
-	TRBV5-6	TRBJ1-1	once	TGTGCCAGCAGCGACCCAGGGAACACTGAAGCTTTCTTT	CASSDPGNTEAFF
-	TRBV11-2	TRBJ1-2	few	TGTGCCAGCAGCCCCGAGCAGTTCTATGGCTACACCTTC	CASSPEQFYGYTF
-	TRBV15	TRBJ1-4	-	TGTGCCACCAGCCCGCCTGACTCGAATGAAAAACTGTTTTTT	CATSPPDSNEKLFF
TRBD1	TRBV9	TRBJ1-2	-	TGTGCCAGCAGCGTAGGACAGGGGGCTGTCTATGGCTACACCTTC	CASSVGQGAVYGYTF
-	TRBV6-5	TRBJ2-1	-	TGTGCCAGCAGTCTGGAGATGGGGTACAATGAGCAGTTCTTC	CASSLEMGYNEQFF
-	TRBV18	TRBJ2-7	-	TGTGCCAGCTCACCATACGCACAGGCCTACGAGCAGTACTTC	CASSPYAQAYEQYF
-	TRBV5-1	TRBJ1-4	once	TGCGCCAGCAGCTTGCGGGGAGCAACTAATGAAAAACTGTTTTTT	CASSLRGATNEKLFF
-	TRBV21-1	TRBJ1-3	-	TGTGCCAGCAGCAAACGACAGGGAAGGGCCGGAAACACCATATATTTT	CASSKRQGRAGNTIYF